The entry that follows covers one TCR beta chain sequence. Its antigen is unknown. No base quality information exists; no much larger clone differs at one position. Between the V and J ends, shortened by 10 bases and 7 bases respectively, the junction contains 16 bases. From cysteine to phenylalanine, the CDR3 is 13 amino acids long. Solely the CDR3 DNA is kept, with 39 bases framed from the first base. This specimen comes from a study of persistence of HIV-infected CD4 T cells (dated by TCRdb to 2018 to 2020). Describing the broader study: The median time participants had been on suppressive ART was about eight years. Peripheral blood samples of up to about 200 mL were obtained at multiple time points, with the exception of two participants, for whom leukapheresis was performed at a single time point. Anti-CD3/anti-CD28 stimulation activated a higher proportion of cells, with a lower memory fraction, than antigen stimulation. The study isolated CMV- and HIV-1 Gag-responding CD4+ T cells from ART-treated individuals to examine antigen-driven clonal expansion of HIV-1-infected cells. The clonality of all cells in each sorted population was measured by TCRbeta sequencing, and the clonality of infected cells was measured by proviral sequencing. The TCR cluster analysis across participants included under ten participants for CMV and about 7 participants for Gag.

What the authors observed across the whole study: Enrichment of degenerate expanded CDR3beta sequences was found in antigen-responding cells, suggesting convergent selection of CD4+ responses to CMV and Gag. Because the TCR analyses were done in bulk, restricting them to just the rare CMV-responding cells that actually carried HIV-1 proviruses was not possible. Only a small number of individuals took part in the study, and only a limited range of antigens was tested. Within the same sorted populations, TCR oligoclonality correlated with proviral oligoclonality. TCRbeta richness in CMV- and Gag-responding cells was significantly lower than in anti-CD3/anti-CD28-responding cells; CMV-responding cells had higher oligoclonality than CD3/CD28-stimulated and Gag-responding cells.

The immunoSEQ hsTCRB assay version 4, run in survey mode, was used to sequence TCRbeta repertoires from genomic DNA. For TCRbeta sequencing, genomic DNA was diluted to 10 ng/uL, and up to roughly 1 ug was used per sample. Per the authors' processing: TCRbeta data analysis was done in ImmunoSeq Analyzer 3.0, and diversity was calculated on productive nucleotide rearrangements. Using the Immunarch R package, lower-bound TCR diversity was estimated with the improved Chao index and clonality was estimated with the Gini coefficient. Different nucleotide rearrangements encoding the same CDR3beta amino acid sequence were counted as distinct clonotypes. TCRbeta sequences significantly enriched in antigen-responding cells relative to anti-CD3/anti-CD28-activated cells were identified by differential abundance analysis. GLIPH2 grouped TCRs by predicted peptide-MHC specificity, both within each participant and across combined participant data sets. The table comes from immuneACCESS by way of TCRdb, which keeps in-frame sequences with V and J called. Part of the clones is missing from these tables; in studies checked, under half for an unresolved V gene and the rest for unknown reasons. Clonal size and the V and J genes are those of that table, whereas D and trimming came from the DNA. For this sample there are 40,000 to 45,000 clones; roughly nine tenths appear just once. The ten top clones hold approximately 1.8% of the sample.

The label giving this sample's treatment or condition can be read as: suppressive antiretroviral therapy. Cells were stimulated with anti-CD3/anti-CD28 magnetic beads as a nonspecific positive control representing the CD4+ T cell repertoire. CD4+ T cells that responded were sorted based on upregulation of both CD40 ligand and CD69. Participants were HIV-1-infected adults who started suppressive ART during chronic infection. Participants had undetectable plasma HIV-1 RNA below 50 copies/mL for at least 4 years. To be included, a participant needed positive CMV serology and a CD4+ T cell count above 400 cells/uL. Before stimulation, PBMCs were isolated using density centrifugation and then depleted of CD8+ T cells. For less than 20 hours, CD8-depleted PBMCs were stimulated with anti-CD28/CD49d costimulation, a CD40-blocking antibody, and enfuvirtide, which was added to prevent new infections. Cell sorting was performed on a Beckman Coulter MoFlo Legacy or XDP sorter, and dead cells were excluded with propidium iodide. Genomic DNA was extracted with the QIAamp DNA Mini Kit for samples above one million cells, otherwise with the Quick-DNA Microprep Kit.

The receptor was isolated from an adult man with HIV who was CMV-seropositive. Sequencing was performed on CD4+ T cells sorted from PBMCs after approximately 19-hour stimulation, taken from a patient who received antiretroviral therapy. The sample's cell subset or site, from its label and the paper: CD40L+CD69+ CD4 T cells responding to anti-CD3/anti-CD28 beads, representing the overall repertoire. The chain employs TRBV12-3 or TRBV12-4 and TRBJ2-2, with TRBD2 perhaps the D gene, on 6 matching bases. At the DNA level, the sequence is TGTGCCACCCACGGTATGGGGGGCGGGGAGCTGTTTTTT. It codes for CATHGMGGGELFF.